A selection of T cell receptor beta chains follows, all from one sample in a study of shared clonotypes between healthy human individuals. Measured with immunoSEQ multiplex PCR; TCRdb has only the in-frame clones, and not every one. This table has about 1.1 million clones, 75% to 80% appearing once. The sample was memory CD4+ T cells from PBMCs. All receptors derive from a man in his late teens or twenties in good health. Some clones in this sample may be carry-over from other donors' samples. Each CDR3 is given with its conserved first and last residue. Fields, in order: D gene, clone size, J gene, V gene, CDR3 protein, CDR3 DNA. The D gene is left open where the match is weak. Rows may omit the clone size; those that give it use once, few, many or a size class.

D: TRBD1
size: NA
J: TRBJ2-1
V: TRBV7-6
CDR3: CASSPDRGSYNEQFF
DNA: TGTGCCAGCAGCCCGGACAGGGGGTCCTACAATGAGCAGTTCTTC

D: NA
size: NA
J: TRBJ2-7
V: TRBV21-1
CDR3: CASSKDPSFPYEQYF
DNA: TGTGCCAGCAGCAAAGATCCAAGCTTCCCCTACGAGCAGTACTTC

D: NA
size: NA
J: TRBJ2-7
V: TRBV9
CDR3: CASSVVGGALREQYF
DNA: TGTGCCAGCAGCGTAGTAGGAGGGGCCCTAAGAGAGCAGTACTTC

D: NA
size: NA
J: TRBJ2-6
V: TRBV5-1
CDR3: CASSLQVSVSGANVLTF
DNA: TGCGCCAGCAGCTTGCAGGTGTCCGTCTCTGGGGCCAACGTCCTGACTTTC

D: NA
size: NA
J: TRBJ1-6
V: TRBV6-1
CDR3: CASSEIGRVTLLGSSPLHF
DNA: TGTGCCAGCAGTGAAATAGGGAGGGTAACACTTCTGGGAAGTTCACCCCTCCACTTT

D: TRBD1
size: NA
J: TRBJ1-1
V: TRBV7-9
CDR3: CASSSRTGGFEAFF
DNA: TGTGCCAGCAGCTCAAGGACAGGGGGCTTTGAAGCTTTCTTT

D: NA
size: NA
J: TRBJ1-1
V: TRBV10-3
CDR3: CAISDSTEAFF
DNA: TGTGCCATCAGTGACTCTACTGAAGCTTTCTTT

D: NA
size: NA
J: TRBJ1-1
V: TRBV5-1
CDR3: CASSLIQVGNTEAFF
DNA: TGCGCCAGCAGCTTGATCCAGGTCGGGAACACTGAAGCTTTCTTT

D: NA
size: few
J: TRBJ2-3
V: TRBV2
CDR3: CASSVGRTANSLTDTQYF
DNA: TGTGCCAGCAGTGTTGGTAGGACAGCCAACTCTCTCACAGATACGCAGTATTTT

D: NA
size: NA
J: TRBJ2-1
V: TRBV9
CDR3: CASSVALDNEQFF
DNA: TGTGCCAGCAGCGTAGCCCTAGACAATGAGCAGTTCTTC

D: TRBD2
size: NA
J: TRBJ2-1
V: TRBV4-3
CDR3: CASSQAGLAGDPSRNEQFF
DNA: TGCGCCAGCAGCCAGGCGGGACTAGCGGGAGACCCGTCGCGCAATGAGCAGTTCTTC

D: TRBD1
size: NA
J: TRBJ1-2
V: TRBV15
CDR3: CATSRDRDRGHGYTF
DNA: TGTGCCACCAGCAGAGATCGGGACAGGGGTCATGGCTACACCTTC

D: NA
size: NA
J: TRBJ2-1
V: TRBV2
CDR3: CASKADHTTYNEQFF
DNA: TGTGCCAGCAAGGCAGACCATACTACCTACAATGAGCAGTTCTTC

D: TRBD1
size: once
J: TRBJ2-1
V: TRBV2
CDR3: CASRVGQGAYNEQFF
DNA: TGTGCCAGCAGAGTGGGACAGGGGGCCTACAATGAGCAGTTCTTC